This T cell receptor (beta chain) stems from a study of vaccination and CD4 T cells after COVID-19. The wider study: There were six male and four female convalescents, and two of them were Hispanic. Drawing of post-COVID samples took place a median approximately 100 days after diagnosis (range 35 to 161). Findings and caveats of the study: Spike mono-reactivity was found in 304 of the 307 vaccine-specific clones identified in convalescent patients.

Treatment meaning: 10-day PBMC culture with coronavirus spike peptide pools or control peptides (ViraFEST assay). About this clonotype: Its antigen is still unknown.

Germline assignment: CDR1 LNHNV and CDR2 YYDKDF (reference sequence). CDR3 size: 17 residues. Trimming at V came to 3 bases and at J to 0 bases, leaving 10 bases not matched to a gene. Oncomine TCR Beta short-read sequencing was applied to DNA from cultured CD4+ T cells. TCRdb reprocessed the PCR reads with MiXCR, giving one entry per CDR3 protein. Of 11,000 or so distinct CDR3 sequences in the sample, around 30% were seen once. The sample comprised cultured CD4+ T cells from blood. The TCR originated in a human donor with COVID-19. The rearrangement uses TRBV15 and TRBJ2-7; 8 positions agree with TRBD2. The CDR3 spells CATSRYKEAGASYEQYF. The CDR3 region has the DNA TGTGCCACCAGCAGGTACAAGGAAGCGGGGGCCTCCTACGAGCAGTACTTC. Combining the CDR3 with reference TRBV15 and TRBJ2-7 gives the whole variable domain DAMVIQNPRYQVTQFGKPVTLSCSQTLNHNVMYWYQQKSSQAPKLLFHYYDKDFNNEADTPDNFQSRRPNTSFCFLDIRSPGLGDTAMYLCATSRYKEAGASYEQYFGPGTRLTVT.